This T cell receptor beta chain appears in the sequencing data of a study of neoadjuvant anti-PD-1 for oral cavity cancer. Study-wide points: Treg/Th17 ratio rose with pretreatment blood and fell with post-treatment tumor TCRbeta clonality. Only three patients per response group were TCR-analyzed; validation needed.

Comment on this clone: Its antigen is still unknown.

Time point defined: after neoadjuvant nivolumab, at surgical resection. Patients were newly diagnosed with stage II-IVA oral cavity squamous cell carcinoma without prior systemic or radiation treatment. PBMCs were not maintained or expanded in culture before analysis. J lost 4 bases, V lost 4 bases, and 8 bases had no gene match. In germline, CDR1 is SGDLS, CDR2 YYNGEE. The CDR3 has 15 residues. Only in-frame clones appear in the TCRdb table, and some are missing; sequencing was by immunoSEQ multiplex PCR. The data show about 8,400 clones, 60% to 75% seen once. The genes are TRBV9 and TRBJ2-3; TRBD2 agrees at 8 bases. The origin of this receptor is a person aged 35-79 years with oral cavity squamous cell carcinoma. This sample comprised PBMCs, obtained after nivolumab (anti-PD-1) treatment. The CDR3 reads CASSPRTSLADTQYF. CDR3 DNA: TGTGCCAGCAGCCCCCGGACTAGCTTAGCAGATACGCAGTATTTT.